Each of the 31 T cell receptor beta chains below was sequenced from the same sample in a study of low-dose radiotherapy and immunotherapy resistance in tumors. TRAV- and TRBV-specific primers, spanning alpha and beta chains, primed first-strand cDNA. TCR amplification used about 20 PCR cycles, a constant-region primer and a V-primer adapter. TCRdb reprocessed the reads via MiXCR and lists one record per CDR3 protein. Here the sample spans roughly 10,000 distinct CDR3 sequences, approximately 42% being singletons. The receptor source for this set is a human donor with advanced metastatic prostate, ovarian, gallbladder or colorectal cancer (not recorded which). This table probably holds off-target reads from a library built for another chain.

The CDR3 here is CASSQVTGYGYTF. The CDR3 coding sequence is TGTGCCAGCAGTCAAGTTACCGGCTATGGCTACACCTTC. The V gene is TRBV12-3 or TRBV12-4, the J gene TRBJ1-2; D gene ambiguous. The CDR3 has 13 residues. The ends were cut back, 5 bases at V and 4 bases at J, with 11 bases in the middle.

This clonotype was picked up a small number of times. V gene TRBV28 combines with J gene TRBJ1-3, with 7 bases lining up with TRBD1. This CDR3 is 15 amino acids long. Unmatched junction bases numbered 5, after V lost 5 bases and J lost 1 base. Germline V gene lookup returns CDR1 MDHEN and CDR2 SYDVKM. CDR3 sequence: CASSTGTASGNTIYF. The CDR3 nucleotides read TGTGCCAGCAGTACAGGGACAGCATCTGGAAACACCATATATTTT.

This clonotype appeared a few times. The CDR3 region is CASSQVPGTGELFF. The CDR3 nucleotides are TGCGCCAGCAGCCAAGTACCGGGGACCGGGGAGCTGTTTTTT. The chain uses TRBV4-1 and TRBJ2-2; weak D call: TRBD2 (5 bases). Trimming took 1 base from V and 5 from J, leaving 8 bases between them. Germline lookup yields CDR1 MGHRA and CDR2 YSYEKL. This CDR3 is 14 amino acids long.

With respect to this clonotype: Germline and junction disagree at one end, which may indicate a read error. The rearrangement links TRBV20-1 to TRBJ2-1, with 7 bases matching TRBD2. The CDR3 contains 17 residues. Germline V gives CDR1 DFQATT, CDR2 SNEGSKA (reference sequence). The CDR3 region is CSAGDSGRGREKNEQFF. The CDR3 DNA follows: TGCAGTGCTGGAGATAGCGGGCGGGGCCGGGAGAAAAATGAGCAGTTCTTC.

V gene TRBV12-3 or TRBV12-4 combines with J gene TRBJ2-7; 8 nucleotides agree with TRBD1. Unmatched junction bases numbered 10, after V lost 4 bases and J lost 5 bases. CDR3 length equals 15 residues. The CDR3 here is CASSYYPDRVHEQYF. The CDR3 DNA is TGTGCCAGCAGTTACTACCCGGACAGGGTCCACGAGCAGTACTTC.

By sample fraction, this clonotype is medium-sized. V gene TRBV28 combines with J gene TRBJ2-4; 8 bases agree with TRBD2. Germline V lookup: CDR1 MDHEN, CDR2 SYDVKM. The V gene end was trimmed by 4 bases and the J gene end by 1 base; junction bases not matched to a gene: 6. The CDR3 is 16 amino acids. CDR3 sequence: CASSSPGGKAKNIQYF. The CDR3 DNA is TGTGCCAGCAGTTCCCCGGGAGGGAAGGCCAAAAACATTCAGTACTTC.

The V and J genes are TRBV27 and TRBJ2-7; 13 positions agree with TRBD2. CDR3 length equals 16 residues. Germline trimming cut 5 bases from V and 3 bases from J; bases unmatched to any gene: 7. Per the germline V gene, CDR1 is MNHEY and CDR2 is SMNVEV (reference sequence). CDR3 coding DNA: TGTGCCAGCAGTCCACGGACTAGCGGGAGATACTACGAGCAGTACTTC. This encodes CASSPRTSGRYYEQYF.

This clonotype was counted between two and nine times. V gene TRBV6-1 combines with J gene TRBJ1-1; tentative D call: TRBD1 (5 bases). The V and J ends lost 5 bases and 4 bases respectively, with 11 bases between them. There are 13 residues in the CDR3. Germline V gene sequence: CDR1 MNHNS, CDR2 SASEGT. The CDR3 DNA is TGTGCCAGCAGTCGGGGAGGGGTCACTGAAGCTTTCTTT. Translating it yields CASSRGGVTEAFF.

This clonotype was seen more than once but under ten times. V usage is TRBV29-1 and J usage is TRBJ2-1; D uncertain. Trimming removed 4 bases at V and 6 bases at J, with 4 bases between. The germline V gene has CDR1 SQVTM and CDR2 ANQGSEA. The CDR3 has 10 amino acids. The CDR3 sequence is CSVVVNEQFF. In DNA, the CDR3 is TGCAGCGTTGTGGTCAATGAGCAGTTCTTC.

J is TRBJ2-7 and V is TRBV10-3, with 7 bases lining up with TRBD1. J was trimmed by 3 bases and V by 4 bases; bases with no gene match: 9. The CDR3 has 15 residues. Germline values: CDR1 ENHRY, CDR2 SYGVKD. The CDR3 sequence: CAISGGDRVGYEQYF. DNA of the CDR3: TGTGCCATCAGTGGGGGAGACAGGGTAGGCTACGAGCAGTACTTC.

The chain employs TRBV10-3 and TRBJ2-2; the D gene is possibly TRBD2 (6 bases). The CDR3 contains 20 residues. Germline V gives CDR1 ENHRY, CDR2 SYGVKD. Trimming left V 0 bases short and J 2 bases short, with 22 bases between. In DNA, the CDR3 is TGTGCCATCAGTGAGTCTAGGCGGTCGGCGGGACGAGACAACACCGGGGAGCTGTTTTTT. It encodes CAISESRRSAGRDNTGELFF.

The rearrangement uses TRBV1 and TRBJ2-3; the D call TRBD2 from the table was never checked on the DNA. TRBV1 is a listed pseudogene. There are 16 residues in the CDR3. The CDR3 region has the DNA TGCGCCAGCGGACTAGCGGGGGCGACGGGTGCAGATACGCAGTATTTT. This codes for CASGLAGATGADTQYF.

CDR3 sequence: CASRGSGELFF. The DNA for the CDR3 is TGTGCCAGCAGGGGTTCCGGGGAGCTGTTTTTT. This chain joins TRBV3-1 and TRBJ2-2, with D unresolved. Trimming removed 6 bases from V and 6 bases from J, with 5 bases in between. CDR1 and CDR2 (germline): LGHDT, YNNKEL (reference sequence). The length of the CDR3 is 11 residues.

The chain employs TRBV20-1 and TRBJ1-6; D perhaps matches TRBD1 (5 bases). This CDR3 contains 13 residues. V was shortened by 6 bases and J by 9 bases, with 15 bases between the two germline ends. Germline lookup yields CDR1 DFQATT and CDR2 SNEGSKA (reference sequence). CDR3 region: CSAISGNSSPLHF. The CDR3 nucleotides are TGCAGTGCCATTTCAGGGAACAGTTCACCCCTCCACTTT.

The rearrangement links TRBV7-3 to TRBJ1-6, with TRBD1 identical over 10 bases. The CDR3 totals 14 residues. J gave up 9 bases and V 5 bases, and 4 bases lay outside the gene matches. CDR1 is SGHTA and CDR2 is FQGTGA in the germline V gene. The CDR3 DNA is TGTGCCAGCAGCCCAGGACAGGGGGTTTCACCCCTCCACTTT. Its translation: CASSPGQGVSPLHF.

V is TRBV7-8 and J is TRBJ2-3; D perhaps matches TRBD2 (6 bases). The CDR3 has 15 residues. Germline CDR1 reads SGHVS; CDR2 reads FQNEAQ. Trimming took 5 bases from V and 0 from J, leaving 12 bases between them. CDR3 nucleotide sequence: TGTGCCAGCAGCCCTTTAGCGGCCAGCACAGATACGCAGTATTTT. Amino acid sequence: CASSPLAASTDTQYF. The full variable domain, rest sourced from reference TRBV7-8 and TRBJ2-3, is GAGVSQSPRYKVAKRGQDVALRCDPISGHVSLFWYQQALGQGPEFLTYFQNEAQLDKSGLPSDRFFAERPEGSVSTLKIQRTQQEDSAVYLCASSPLAASTDTQYFGPGTRLTVL.

This clonotype was detected only a few times. This chain connects TRBV5-1 to TRBJ1-3; unclear D gene. V was pared by 3 bases and J by 4 bases, with 11 bases between. Germline V gene sequence: CDR1 SGHRS, CDR2 YFSETQ. The CDR3 sequence is 14 residues long. The CDR3 reads CASSSGLEGNTIYF. CDR3 DNA sequence: TGCGCCAGCAGCTCCGGGTTAGAAGGAAACACCATATATTTT.

This clonotype was seen a handful of times. As DNA, the CDR3 is TGCAGTGCTGTTGGGTTGGGGGGCGGGGGGGACAATCAGCCCCAGCATTTT. It specifies CSAVGLGGGGDNQPQHF. This chain uses TRBV20-1 with TRBJ1-5, with D possibly being TRBD1 (6 bases). Germline CDR1 is DFQATT and CDR2 is SNEGSKA (reference sequence). Trimming took off 5 bases at V and 3 bases at J, with 23 bases between the two ends. CDR3 size: 17 residues.

The chain links TRBV3-1 to TRBJ2-7; D call uncertain. The CDR3 spans 11 residues. The germline V gene has CDR1 LGHDT and CDR2 YNNKEL (reference sequence). V was cut by 5 bases and J by 7 bases, with 9 bases left in between. The CDR3 reads CASSNRREQYF. The CDR3 bases are TGTGCCAGCAGCAACCGAAGAGAGCAGTACTTC.

The chain couples TRBV20-1 to TRBJ1-1; D unresolved. The germline V and J ends were trimmed by 6 bases and 4 bases, with 12 bases remaining between them. Per the germline V gene, CDR1 is DFQATT and CDR2 is SNEGSKA (reference sequence). The CDR3 has 12 residues. The CDR3 DNA is TGCAGTGCAAGGACTCCAACCACTGAAGCTTTCTTT. It codes for CSARTPTTEAFF.

J is TRBJ2-1 and V is TRBV7-3; TRBD2 agrees at 7 bases. The germline gives CDR1 SGHTA, CDR2 FQGTGA. After removal of 5 bases from V and 6 bases from J, the junction contained 10 bases not matched to a gene. The CDR3 consists of 15 residues. CDR3 region: CASSPLRESPNEQFF. CDR3 DNA sequence: TGTGCCAGCAGCCCCCTGCGGGAGTCCCCCAATGAGCAGTTCTTC.

This clonotype has more than one count but fewer than ten. The V call is TRBV9, the J call TRBJ2-7; weak D call: TRBD2 (6 bases). CDR1 and CDR2 (germline): SGDLS, YYNGEE. V lost 4 bases to trimming and J lost 6 bases, with 17 bases between them. The CDR3 sequence is 14 residues long. CDR3 region: CASSLLAASAEQYF. DNA for the CDR3: TGTGCCAGCAGCCTGTTGGCGGCTAGCGCCGAGCAGTACTTC. The full variable domain, with the rest looked up from reference TRBV9 and TRBJ2-7, is DSGVTQTPKHLITATGQRVTLRCSPRSGDLSVYWYQQSLDQGLQFLIQYYNGEERAKGNILERFSAQQFPDLHSELNLSSLELGDSALYFCASSLLAASAEQYFGPGTRLTVT.

This clonotype came up a few times. The chain uses TRBV9 and TRBJ2-6, with 11 nucleotides matching TRBD1. The CDR3 has 19 residues. Looked up from germline, CDR1 is SGDLS and CDR2 is YYNGEE. V lost 3 bases and J lost 0; bases outside the gene matches: 8. Here the CDR3 DNA reads TGTGCCAGCAGCGCCCGAGGGGGGACAGGGGGCTCTGGGGCCAACGTCCTGACTTTC. Translating it yields CASSARGGTGGSGANVLTF.

The table lists this clonotype with a few counts. The chain employs TRBV28 and TRBJ2-1; D is perhaps TRBD2 (5 bases). The CDR3 extends over 15 amino acids. V was pared by 1 base and J by 1 base, with 8 bases between. Germline lookup yields CDR1 MDHEN and CDR2 SYDVKM. CDR3 bases: TGTGCCAGCAGTTTATTGAGCGGTTCCTACAATGAGCAGTTCTTC. Amino acid sequence: CASSLLSGSYNEQFF.

The V call is TRBV12-3 or TRBV12-4, the J call TRBJ2-5; 8 bases line up with TRBD2. The CDR3 extends over 14 amino acids. The junction had 6 bases not matched to a gene; V was cut back by 5 bases and J by 4 bases. The DNA of the CDR3 is TGTGCCAGCAGTGACCTTCGGGGGGGAGAGACCCAGTACTTC. Its protein product is CASSDLRGGETQYF.

The rearrangement links TRBV5-6 to TRBJ2-1, with 9 bases lining up with TRBD2. The CDR3 runs 12 residues. Germline lookup yields CDR1 SGHDT and CDR2 YYEEEE. Trimming took 1 base from V and 16 from J; bases not matched to a gene: 6. CDR3 residues: CASSLMASGEFF. The CDR3 DNA sequence: TGTGCCAGCAGCTTGATGGCTAGCGGGGAATTCTTC. Full variable domain (outside the CDR3, taken from reference TRBV5-6 and TRBJ2-1): DAGVTQSPTHLIKTRGQQVTLRCSPKSGHDTVSWYQQALGQGPQFIFQYYEEEERQRGNFPDRFSGHQFPNYSSELNVNALLLGDSALYLCASSLMASGEFFGPGTRLTVL.

The chain uses TRBV10-2 and TRBJ2-5; 12 bases are shared with TRBD2. V trimming: 3 bases; J trimming: 5 bases; junction bases outside the gene matches: 13. The CDR3 covers 18 residues. The germline CDR1 and CDR2 sequences are WSHSY and SAAADI. CDR3 bases: TGCGCCAGCAGTGACCCAACTAGCGGGAGGCCCATAGGGGAGACCCAGTACTTC. Protein: CASSDPTSGRPIGETQYF.

This clonotype was seen a handful of times. The chain employs TRBV12-3 or TRBV12-4 and TRBJ1-6; D remains ambiguous. Between the trimmed V and J ends, which lost 3 bases and 0 bases, there was a span of 3 bases. The CDR3 totals 14 residues. The CDR3 loop reads CASSLISYNSPLHF. The CDR3 DNA sequence: TGTGCCAGCAGTTTGATCTCCTATAATTCACCCCTCCACTTT.

Here the CDR3 DNA reads TGCGCCAGCAGCTTGGCCTCGGGGGGTGAGCAGTTCTTC. As protein: CASSLASGGEQFF. The chain recombines TRBV5-1 with TRBJ2-1; TRBD2 matches at 7 bases. Trimming at V came to 0 bases and at J to 9 bases, leaving 3 bases not matched to a gene. CDR1 is SGHRS and CDR2 is YFSETQ in the germline V gene. The CDR3 runs to 13 residues.

The chain joins TRBV5-4 to TRBJ2-3; D not certain. The CDR3 is 16 amino acids. Trimming took 4 bases from V and 0 from J, leaving 15 bases between them. Germline V gene data show CDR1 as SGHNT and CDR2 as YYREEE (reference sequence). CDR3 protein: CASSATGPTSTDTQYF. The CDR3 nucleotides are TGTGCCAGCAGCGCGACGGGCCCGACTAGCACAGATACGCAGTATTTT.

The chain has TRBV5-1 and TRBJ2-2; the D gene could be TRBD1 or TRBD2 (5 bases each). Trimming pared 5 bases from V and 4 bases from J, leaving 15 bases between. Germline V CDR1 and CDR2: SGHRS, YFSETQ. The CDR3 spans 15 residues. The CDR3 DNA sequence: TGCGCCAGCAGGGACACGCCGAGGGGCACCGGGGAGCTGTTTTTT. This translates into CASRDTPRGTGELFF.